The rows below give T cell receptor beta chains drawn from one sample of a study of blood T cell repertoires in COVID-19. Here immunoSEQ multiplex PCR was the method, and the copy in TCRdb shows in-frame clones only, minus some. The table lists more than 150,000 clones, about 88% of them singletons. Sequenced: peripheral blood. These TCRs come from a man between 60 and 70 years old with COVID-19, enrolled during active disease. CDR3s include the opening cysteine and the closing phenylalanine or tryptophan. The D gene is left open where the match is weak. Size is omitted from some rows. Given values are once, few, many or a class for expanded clones.

-,TRBV7-9,TRBD2,TRBJ2-7,CASSLLETSGGPSQW,TGTGCCAGCAGCTTATTGGAGACTAGCGGGGGGCCCTCTCAGTGG
-,TRBV28,TRBD1,TRBJ1-1,CASSLTERGRTEAFF,TGTGCCAGCAGTTTAACCGAGAGGGGGCGGACTGAAGCTTTCTTT
-,TRBV6-5,-,TRBJ2-7,CASSYLAGTREQYF,TGTGCCAGCAGTTACTTGGCGGGGACGCGTGAGCAGTACTTC
-,TRBV7-9,TRBD1,TRBJ1-2,CASSRTGGRSSYGYTF,TGTGCCAGCAGCCGGACAGGGGGCAGGAGTAGCTATGGCTACACCTTC
-,TRBV4-1,TRBD1,TRBJ1-1,CASSHSRDRGSPAFF,TGCGCCAGCAGCCACTCCCGGGACAGGGGGTCCCCGGCTTTCTTT
-,TRBV28,-,TRBJ1-2,CASSFLSARRYTF,TGTGCCAGCAGTTTCTTATCAGCCCGGAGGTACACCTTC
few,TRBV5-8,-,TRBJ2-1,CASPGDNEQFF,TGTGCCAGTCCGGGGGACAATGAGCAGTTCTTC
-,TRBV19,TRBD1,TRBJ2-1,CASSRDRGPYNEQFF,TGTGCCAGTAGTAGGGACAGGGGGCCCTACAATGAGCAGTTCTTC
-,TRBV5-1,TRBD1,TRBJ1-4,CASSEGQGAGNEKLFF,TGCGCCAGCAGCGAGGGACAGGGGGCTGGTAATGAAAAACTGTTTTTT
few,TRBV7-9,TRBD1,TRBJ2-1,CAIGDRDFYEQFF,TGTGCCATCGGGGACAGGGATTTCTATGAGCAGTTCTTC
-,TRBV6-5,TRBD1,TRBJ1-2,CASTRGGSYGYTF,TGTGCCAGCACCCGAGGGGGCAGCTATGGCTACACCTTC
-,TRBV24-1,TRBD2,TRBJ2-5,CATSVGLAGIQETQYF,TGTGCCACCAGTGTTGGACTAGCGGGGATCCAAGAGACCCAGTACTTC
-,TRBV11-3,-,TRBJ2-2,CASSLSPGAGELFF,TGTGCCAGCAGCTTATCTCCGGGGGCCGGGGAGCTGTTTTTT
-,TRBV7-2,-,TRBJ1-5,CASSFQASNQPQHF,TGTGCCAGCAGCTTCCAGGCCTCCAATCAGCCCCAGCATTTT
-,TRBV11-2,-,TRBJ2-1,CASSFSEGSYNEQFF,TGTGCCAGCAGCTTTTCTGAGGGCTCCTACAATGAGCAGTTCTTC
-,TRBV19,TRBD1,TRBJ1-5,CASRPGQGKISYSNQPQHF,TGTGCCAGTAGACCGGGACAGGGGAAAATAAGTTATAGCAATCAGCCCCAGCATTTT
-,TRBV28,TRBD1,TRBJ1-2,CASSFSRISGGSSNYGYTF,TGTGCCAGCAGTTTTTCACGCATCTCAGGGGGATCTTCTAACTATGGCTACACCTTC
-,TRBV12-5,-,TRBJ2-1,CASALRDEQFF,TGTGCTAGTGCCTTGAGGGATGAGCAGTTCTTC
-,TRBV18,-,TRBJ1-5,CASSPPVRDNQPQHF,TGTGCCAGCTCACCACCGGTCAGGGATAATCAGCCCCAGCATTTT
-,TRBV3-1/TRBV3-2,TRBD1,TRBJ2-7,CASSQDRFRGRFIYEQYF,TGTGCCAGCAGCCAAGATCGATTTAGGGGGCGCTTTATTTACGAGCAGTACTTC
-,TRBV29-1,-,TRBJ1-1,CSVEKGASTEAFF,TGCAGCGTTGAAAAAGGGGCTAGCACTGAAGCTTTCTTT
-,TRBV4-1,TRBD1,TRBJ2-7,CASSQDPFRRDRKAYEQYF,TGCGCCAGCAGCCAAGATCCCTTCCGCCGGGACAGGAAGGCCTACGAGCAGTACTTC
-,TRBV4-2,-,TRBJ2-1,CASSQDSAVGSYNEQFF,TGTGCCAGCAGCCAAGACTCAGCGGTTGGTAGCTACAATGAGCAGTTCTTC
-,TRBV28,TRBD1,TRBJ1-6,CATRIRDRDPNSPLHF,TGTGCCACCAGAATTCGGGACAGGGACCCAAATTCACCCCTCCACTTT
-,TRBV29-1,-,TRBJ1-3,CSVVRGNGNTIYF,TGCAGCGTTGTACGAGGAAACGGAAACACCATATATTTT
-,TRBV6-2/TRBV6-3,TRBD2,TRBJ2-7,CASSYLQVGRAPYEQYF,TGTGCCAGCAGTTACCTACAAGTCGGGAGGGCCCCCTACGAGCAGTACTTC
-,TRBV19,-,TRBJ1-2,CASTDLPGTTYGYTF,TGTGCCAGTACTGACCTTCCCGGGACAACCTATGGCTACACCTTC
once,TRBV19,TRBD2,TRBJ2-5,CASSGGREETQYF,TGTGCCAGTAGTGGCGGGAGGGAGGAGACCCAGTACTTC
-,TRBV5-1,-,TRBJ2-7,CASSPRAASSYEQYF,TGCGCCAGCAGCCCTCGAGCAGCGAGCTCCTACGAGCAGTACTTC
-,TRBV29-1,TRBD1,TRBJ1-2,CSVGQGSNYGYTF,TGCAGCGTTGGACAGGGTTCTAACTATGGCTACACCTTC
-,TRBV19,-,TRBJ1-1,CASSPQGLNTEAFF,TGTGCCAGTAGTCCACAGGGTTTGAACACTGAAGCTTTCTTT
once,TRBV7-2,-,TRBJ2-2,CASSLDGSTGELFF,TGTGCCAGCAGCTTAGACGGGAGCACCGGGGAGCTGTTTTTT
-,TRBV21-1,-,TRBJ2-1,CASSKARAGEYNEQFF,TGTGCCAGCAGCAAAGCGAGGGCAGGAGAGTACAATGAGCAGTTCTTC
-,TRBV19,TRBD1,TRBJ1-4,CASSKGDRNPTNEKLFF,TGTGCCAGTAGTAAGGGGGACAGGAACCCTACTAATGAAAAACTGTTTTTT
-,TRBV7-3,TRBD2,TRBJ2-1,CASSPLPAGVVHNEQFF,TGTGCCAGCAGCCCACTCCCCGCGGGAGTAGTCCACAATGAGCAGTTCTTC
-,TRBV6-5,TRBD2,TRBJ2-2,CASSYASGGTGELFF,TGTGCCAGCAGTTACGCTAGCGGAGGCACCGGGGAGCTGTTTTTT
-,TRBV3-1/TRBV3-2,-,TRBJ1-1,CASSQGIGGNRAEAFF,TGTGCCAGCAGCCAAGGAATAGGAGGGAATCGGGCTGAAGCTTTCTTT
-,TRBV19,-,TRBJ1-4,CASSIDPPGGVNEKLFF,TGTGCCAGTAGTATAGATCCCCCCGGAGGAGTTAATGAAAAACTGTTTTTT
once,TRBV7-2,-,TRBJ1-1,CASAKQLNTEAFF,TGTGCCAGCGCCAAACAGCTGAACACTGAAGCTTTCTTT
-,TRBV15,TRBD2,TRBJ2-3,CATSRDLTSGSGADTQYF,TGTGCCACCAGCAGAGATCTAACTAGCGGGAGTGGCGCAGATACGCAGTATTTT
-,TRBV3-1/TRBV3-2,TRBD2,TRBJ2-2,CASSQVTSGIAGAGELFF,TGTGCCAGCAGCCAAGTTACTAGCGGGATAGCGGGCGCCGGGGAGCTGTTTTTT
-,TRBV29-1,TRBD1,TRBJ1-2,CSGWDSLYGYTF,TGCAGCGGCTGGGACAGCCTCTATGGCTACACCTTC
-,TRBV6-4,-,TRBJ1-2,CASSVGGSSDGYTF,TGTGCCAGCAGTGTTGGGGGCAGTAGCGATGGCTACACCTTC
-,TRBV20-1,-,TRBJ1-2,CSADAGAGYTF,TGCAGTGCCGACGCGGGGGCGGGCTACACCTTC
-,TRBV7-2,-,TRBJ2-1,CASSARYNEQFF,TGTGCCAGCAGCGCGCGTTACAATGAGCAGTTCTTC
-,TRBV6-5,-,TRBJ1-1,CASSYGRGLMNTEAFF,TGTGCCAGCAGTTACGGACGGGGTCTCATGAACACTGAAGCTTTCTTT
-,TRBV19,-,TRBJ2-2,CASSRGPTFANTGELFF,TGTGCCAGTAGTAGAGGGCCAACCTTCGCGAACACCGGGGAGCTGTTTTTT
-,TRBV6-6,TRBD1,TRBJ1-1,CASPGQGGTEAFF,TGTGCCAGCCCTGGACAGGGGGGCACTGAAGCTTTCTTT
-,TRBV7-9,-,TRBJ1-2,CASRSSGVGLDYGYTF,TGTGCCAGCAGATCCTCAGGGGTTGGGTTAGACTATGGCTACACCTTC
-,TRBV19,-,TRBJ1-1,CASSSHRDTEAFF,TGTGCCAGTAGTTCGCACAGAGACACTGAAGCTTTCTTT
-,TRBV18,TRBD2,TRBJ2-3,CASSPPMSGEADTQYF,TGTGCCAGCTCACCCCCCATGAGCGGGGAGGCAGATACGCAGTATTTT
-,TRBV4-2,-,TRBJ1-4,CASSQDQGTLTNEKLFF,TGTGCCAGCAGCCAAGATCAGGGAACCTTGACTAATGAAAAACTGTTTTTT
-,TRBV19,-,TRBJ1-2,CASSTRQSFGYGYTF,TGTGCCAGTAGTACCAGACAATCCTTTGGCTATGGCTACACCTTC
-,TRBV9,-,TRBJ1-4,CASSVAGVGTNEKLFF,TGTGCCAGCAGCGTAGCGGGAGTCGGGACTAATGAAAAACTGTTTTTT
-,TRBV28,-,TRBJ1-2,CASSLYAFREGSNYGYTF,TGTGCCAGCAGTTTATATGCTTTTCGGGAGGGATCTAACTATGGCTACACCTTC
-,TRBV6-2/TRBV6-3,TRBD2,TRBJ2-3,CASSLAGLAGTDTQYF,TGTGCCAGCAGTCTTGCGGGGCTAGCGGGGACAGATACGCAGTATTTT
-,TRBV7-2,-,TRBJ1-1,CASSKNRPNTEAFF,TGTGCCAGCAGCAAAAACAGACCGAACACTGAAGCTTTCTTT
-,TRBV7-6,TRBD1,TRBJ1-3,CASSLDSGGVGNTIYF,TGTGCCAGCAGCTTAGATTCAGGGGGTGTTGGAAACACCATATATTTT
once,TRBV28,-,TRBJ1-1,CATIQANTEAFF,TGTGCCACCATTCAGGCGAACACTGAAGCTTTCTTT
-,TRBV19,-,TRBJ2-3,CASSRLAGGGGADTQYF,TGTGCCAGTAGTAGGCTGGCAGGGGGAGGCGGAGCAGATACGCAGTATTTT